The 21 T cell receptor beta chains reported below all come from one sample, sequenced in a study of long-term antiretroviral therapy in people with HIV. Version v3.0 of the immunoSEQ assay ran at survey level. Data came from immunoSEQ multiplex PCR; TCRdb stores just in-frame clones and leaves some out. In the table there are some 25,000 clones, 60% to 80% of which are singletons. Here the sequenced sample was unsorted PBMCs, taken 2.1 years after starting antiretroviral therapy. The receptor source for this set is a man aged 30-40 years with HIV.

V is TRBV29-1 and J is TRBJ2-7, with D possibly called TRBD1 or TRBD2 (5 bases each). The germline V gene has CDR1 SQVTM and CDR2 ANQGSEA. This CDR3 spans 11 amino acids. Trimming stripped 6 bases from V and 4 bases from J, with 10 bases between. This chain's CDR3 is CSVRGEYEQYF. CDR3 coding DNA: TGCAGCGTGAGGGGAGAGTACGAGCAGTACTTC.

This chain uses TRBV7-3 with TRBJ2-2; perhaps TRBD1 as D (5 bases). This CDR3 is 15 amino acids long. The V end was cut by 5 bases, the J end by 7 bases, with 17 bases between. CDR1 SGHTA and CDR2 FQGTGA come from the germline V gene. CDR3 sequence: CASSPTIQAGGELFF. The DNA for the CDR3 is TGTGCCAGCAGCCCAACAATACAGGCTGGCGGGGAGCTGTTTTTT.

This clone has more than one count but fewer than ten. In nucleotides, the CDR3 is TGTGCCAGCAGCTCCCTGACAGGGACCTACGAGCAGTACTTC. Its protein product is CASSSLTGTYEQYF. This chain links TRBV7-8 with TRBJ2-7; 7 nucleotides match TRBD1. Unmatched junction bases numbered 5, after V lost 4 bases and J lost 2 bases. The CDR3 sequence is 14 residues long. CDR1 is SGHVS and CDR2 is FQNEAQ in the germline V gene.

This clone is a singleton in its sample. The chain couples TRBV2 to TRBJ1-1, with unresolved D. Between the trimmed V and J ends, which lost 6 bases and 5 bases, there was a span of 13 bases. The CDR3 is 13 amino acids. Germline assignment: CDR1 SNHLY and CDR2 FYNNEI. The CDR3 loop reads CASRRTQATEAFF. As DNA, the CDR3 is TGTGCCAGCAGAAGGACTCAGGCGACTGAAGCTTTCTTT.

The chain employs TRBV11-2 and TRBJ1-2; D remains ambiguous. V was cut by 3 bases and J by 2 bases, with 7 bases left in between. This CDR3 spans 13 amino acids. From germline, CDR1 is SGHAT and CDR2 FQNNGV. CDR3 sequence: CASSFRQNYGYTF. CDR3 DNA sequence: TGTGCCAGCAGCTTCCGGCAGAACTATGGCTACACCTTC.

This chain uses TRBV5-4 with TRBJ1-4; tentative D call: TRBD1 (5 bases). In germline, CDR1 is SGHNT, CDR2 YYREEE (reference sequence). The ends were cut back, 0 bases at V and 7 bases at J, with 7 bases in the middle. This CDR3 spans 13 amino acids. The CDR3 DNA is TGTGCCAGCAGCTTGGGAGGGGCTGAAAAACTGTTTTTT. As protein: CASSLGGAEKLFF. Drawing the rest from reference TRBV5-4 and TRBJ1-4, the complete variable domain is ETGVTQSPTHLIKTRGQQVTLRCSSQSGHNTVSWYQQALGQGPQFIFQYYREEENGRGNFPPRFSGLQFPNYSSELNVNALELDDSALYLCASSLGGAEKLFFGSGTQLSVL.

The V and J genes are TRBV19 and TRBJ2-7; 10 nucleotides align to TRBD1. Germline-derived CDR1 and CDR2 are LNHDA and SQIVND (reference sequence). V lost 6 bases and J lost 4; bases outside the gene matches: 6. This CDR3 has 14 residues. The CDR3 loop reads CASRGTGVEYEQYF. The DNA for the CDR3 is TGTGCCAGTAGGGGGACAGGGGTAGAATACGAGCAGTACTTC.

This clone was recorded once. The chain recombines TRBV9 with TRBJ2-7; D may correspond to TRBD1 or TRBD2 (5 bases each). V was trimmed by 2 bases and J by 5 bases, leaving 14 bases between them. CDR1 and CDR2 (germline): SGDLS, YYNGEE. This CDR3 is built from 14 residues. The CDR3 sequence: CASSVAGSTHEQYF. CDR3 nucleotides: TGTGCCAGCAGCGTGGCAGGGAGTACCCACGAGCAGTACTTC.

This chain connects TRBV10-3 to TRBJ2-7; D remains ambiguous. V was trimmed by 0 bases and J by 3 bases, leaving 9 bases between them. CDR3 length: 14 residues. Germline-derived CDR1 and CDR2 are ENHRY and SYGVKD. CDR3 DNA sequence: TGTGCCATCAGTGAGTCGGCCCAATACTACGAGCAGTACTTC. This sequence encodes CAISESAQYYEQYF.

The rearrangement uses TRBV19 and TRBJ2-5; the D gene is possibly TRBD1 (6 bases). The CDR3 extends over 14 amino acids. Trimming took 1 base from V and 2 from J, leaving 8 bases between them. Germline V gene sequence: CDR1 LNHDA, CDR2 SQIVND (reference sequence). This CDR3 is CASSIGQGQETQYF. The CDR3 DNA follows: TGTGCCAGTAGTATAGGCCAGGGGCAAGAGACCCAGTACTTC.

V and J are TRBV18 and TRBJ2-7, with 8 nucleotides matching TRBD2. Germline CDR1 KGHSH, CDR2 LQKENI. The CDR3 is made up of 14 amino acids. V lost 2 bases to trimming and J lost 0 bases; unmatched junction nucleotides: 0. The CDR3 nucleotides are TGTGCCAGCTCACCAAGCGGGAGCTCCTACGAGCAGTACTTC. Translated, it gives CASSPSGSSYEQYF.

The chain carries TRBV5-4 and TRBJ2-7; 7 positions agree with TRBD1. V gave up 4 bases and J gave up 3 bases; unmatched junction bases: 7. Looked up from germline, CDR1 is SGHNT and CDR2 is YYREEE (reference sequence). The CDR3 extends over 14 amino acids. In DNA form, the CDR3 reads TGTGCCAGCAGCCTACCGGGACAGATCTACGAGCAGTACTTC. This gives the protein CASSLPGQIYEQYF.

This clone was observed a few times. The rearrangement links TRBV7-2 to TRBJ2-1; maybe TRBD2 (6 bases). CDR3 length: 14 amino acids. CDR1 is SGHTA and CDR2 is FQGNSA in the germline V gene. V was shortened by 10 bases and J by 4 bases, with 17 bases between the two germline ends. CDR3 protein: CAIEPGLTYNEQFF. CDR3 nucleotides: TGTGCCATCGAACCGGGACTTACTTACAATGAGCAGTTCTTC.

The V gene is TRBV9, the J gene TRBJ2-7; 7 nucleotides agree with TRBD2. CDR3 length equals 15 residues. CDR1 is SGDLS and CDR2 is YYNGEE in the germline V gene. V dropped 0 bases and J dropped 5; count of bases not matched to a gene: 8. The CDR3 DNA is TGTGCCAGCAGCGTAGCTACTGGGGGGGTGGACGAGCAGTACTTC. Protein product: CASSVATGGVDEQYF.

V usage is TRBV4-1 and J usage is TRBJ2-1, with D hard to call. V was cut by 1 base and J by 9 bases, with 10 bases left in between. Germline CDR1 MGHRA, CDR2 YSYEKL. There are 13 residues in the CDR3. The CDR3 sequence: CASSQATLGEQFF. For the CDR3, the DNA is TGCGCCAGCAGCCAAGCTACCCTCGGTGAGCAGTTCTTC.

J is TRBJ2-1 and V is TRBV28, with D tentatively TRBD2 (6 bases). The CDR3 consists of 16 residues. Trimming removed 2 bases at V and 4 bases at J, with 15 bases between. Germline V gene lookup returns CDR1 MDHEN and CDR2 SYDVKM. The CDR3 DNA follows: TGTGCCAGCAGTTTAGGTAATAGCGGAACATACAATGAGCAGTTCTTC. It encodes CASSLGNSGTYNEQFF.

The chain recombines TRBV5-6 with TRBJ1-2, with 9 bases matching TRBD1. Germline-derived CDR1 and CDR2 are SGHDT and YYEEEE. The J segment lost 8 bases and the V segment lost 5 bases, leaving 10 bases of the junction unmatched. The CDR3 covers 14 residues. The chain's CDR3 is CASSTGQGFMGYTF. The DNA of the CDR3 is TGTGCCAGCAGTACGGGACAGGGATTCATGGGCTACACCTTC.

V usage is TRBV19 and J usage is TRBJ2-7, with D maybe TRBD1 (6 bases). The CDR3 contains 17 residues. V lost 2 bases and J lost 0, with 17 bases in between. Germline V gene lookup returns CDR1 LNHDA and CDR2 SQIVND (reference sequence). CDR3 bases: TGTGCCAGTAGTATACACCCCACACAGGGATCCTCCTACGAGCAGTACTTC. The encoded protein is CASSIHPTQGSSYEQYF.

The chain couples TRBV11-2 to TRBJ1-2; D uncertain. Between the trimmed V and J ends, which lost 4 bases and 2 bases, there was a span of 17 bases. Per germline, CDR1 SGHAT and CDR2 FQNNGV. The CDR3 runs 16 residues. The CDR3 is CASSSPPLGRNYGYTF. DNA of the CDR3: TGTGCCAGCAGCTCACCCCCACTAGGCCGGAACTATGGCTACACCTTC.

The rearrangement uses TRBV13 and TRBJ1-4; 7 bases align to TRBD1. Per germline, CDR1 PRHDT and CDR2 FYEKMQ (reference sequence). J gave up 8 bases and V 5 bases, and 11 bases lay outside the gene matches. This CDR3 comprises 15 residues. CDR3 sequence reads: CASSIRQGVREKLFF. The CDR3 DNA reads TGTGCCAGCAGCATTCGACAGGGAGTAAGAGAAAAACTGTTTTTT.

The chain recombines TRBV11-2 with TRBJ2-7; 11 bases match TRBD1. The CDR3 sequence is 16 residues long. V dropped 0 bases and J dropped 7; count of bases not matched to a gene: 8. CDR1 and CDR2 (germline): SGHAT, FQNNGV. As DNA, the CDR3 is TGTGCCAGCAGCTTAGACCCCGGACAGGGGGCTAAAGAGCAGTACTTC. This encodes CASSLDPGQGAKEQYF.